The table lists the clone carrying this TCR beta chain with a count of one. Method: immunoSEQ multiplex PCR; TCRdb's copy keeps in-frame clones and lacks some. The sample has 250,000 to 300,000 clones; roughly nine tenths are singletons. There are 13 residues in the CDR3. In germline, CDR1 is LNHDA, CDR2 SQIVND (reference sequence). With 0 bases removed from V and 11 bases from J, the gap between germline ends came to 10 bases. The entry originates in a study of blood T cell repertoires in COVID-19. This receptor was obtained from a woman in her twenties or thirties with COVID-19, enrolled during active disease. The sequenced sample was peripheral blood. V gene TRBV19 combines with J gene TRBJ1-4; D is uncertain. CDR3 bases: TGTGCCAGTAGTATAGATGGGAGTTGGAAACTGTTTTTT. It codes for CASSIDGSWKLFF.